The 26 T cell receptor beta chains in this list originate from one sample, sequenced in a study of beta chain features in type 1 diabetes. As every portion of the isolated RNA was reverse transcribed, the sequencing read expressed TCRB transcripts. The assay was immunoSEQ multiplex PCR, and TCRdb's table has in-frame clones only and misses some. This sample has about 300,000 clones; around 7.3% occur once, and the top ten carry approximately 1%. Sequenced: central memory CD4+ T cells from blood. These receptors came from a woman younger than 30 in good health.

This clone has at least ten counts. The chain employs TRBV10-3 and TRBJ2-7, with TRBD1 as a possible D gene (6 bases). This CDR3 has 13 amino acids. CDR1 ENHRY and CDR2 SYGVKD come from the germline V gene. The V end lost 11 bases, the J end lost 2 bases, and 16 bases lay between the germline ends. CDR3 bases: TGTGCCCCCTACAGGGAAAGGGCCTACGAGCAGTACGTC. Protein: CAPYRERAYEQYV.

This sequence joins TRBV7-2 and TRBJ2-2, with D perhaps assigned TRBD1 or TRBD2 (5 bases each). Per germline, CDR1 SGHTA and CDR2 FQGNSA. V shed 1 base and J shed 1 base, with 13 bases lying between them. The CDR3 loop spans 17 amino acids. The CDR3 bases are TGTGCCAGCAGCTTAGAGGGGAGCAGAAGGAACACCGGGGAGCTGTTTTTT. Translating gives CASSLEGSRRNTGELFF.

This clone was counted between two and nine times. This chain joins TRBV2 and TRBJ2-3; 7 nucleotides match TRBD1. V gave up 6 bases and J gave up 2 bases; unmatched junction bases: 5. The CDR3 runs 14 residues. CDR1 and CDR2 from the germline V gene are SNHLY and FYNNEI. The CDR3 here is CASSRDRFTDTQYF. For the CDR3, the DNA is TGTGCCAGCAGCCGGGACAGATTCACAGATACGCAGTATTTT.

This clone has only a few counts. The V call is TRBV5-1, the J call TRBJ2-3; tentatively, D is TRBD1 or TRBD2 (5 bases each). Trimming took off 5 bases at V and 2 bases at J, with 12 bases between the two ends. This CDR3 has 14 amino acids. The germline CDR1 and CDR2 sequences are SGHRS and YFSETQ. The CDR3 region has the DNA TGCGCCAGCAGAAGGGACCGCTCCACAGATACGCAGTATTTT. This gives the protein CASRRDRSTDTQYF.

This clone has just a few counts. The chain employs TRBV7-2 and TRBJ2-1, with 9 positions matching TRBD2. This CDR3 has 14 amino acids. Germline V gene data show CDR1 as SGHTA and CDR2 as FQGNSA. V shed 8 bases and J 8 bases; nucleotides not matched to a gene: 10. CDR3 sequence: CASGERGATYEQFF. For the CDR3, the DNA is TGTGCCAGCGGAGAGCGGGGGGCCACGTATGAGCAGTTCTTC.

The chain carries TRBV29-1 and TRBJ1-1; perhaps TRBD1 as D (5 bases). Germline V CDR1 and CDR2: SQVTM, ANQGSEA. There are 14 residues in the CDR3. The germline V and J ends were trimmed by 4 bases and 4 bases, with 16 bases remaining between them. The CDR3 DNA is TGCAGCGTTGTGAGGCAGGGAAAGGGCACTGAAGCTTTCTTT. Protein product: CSVVRQGKGTEAFF.

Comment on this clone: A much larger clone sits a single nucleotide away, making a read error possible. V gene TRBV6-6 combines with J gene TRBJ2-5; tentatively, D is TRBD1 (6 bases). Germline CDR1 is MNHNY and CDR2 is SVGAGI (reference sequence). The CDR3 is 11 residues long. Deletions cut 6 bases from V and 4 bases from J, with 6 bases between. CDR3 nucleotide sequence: TGTGCCAGCAGCAGGGGAGAGACCCAGTACTTC. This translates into CASSRGETQYF.

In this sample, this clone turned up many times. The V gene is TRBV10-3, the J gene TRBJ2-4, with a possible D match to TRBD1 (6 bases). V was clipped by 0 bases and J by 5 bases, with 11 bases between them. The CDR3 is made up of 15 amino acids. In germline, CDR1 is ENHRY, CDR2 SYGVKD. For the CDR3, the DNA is TGTGCCATCAGTGAGTCGAATACAGGGCAAAACATTCAGTACTTC. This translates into CAISESNTGQNIQYF.

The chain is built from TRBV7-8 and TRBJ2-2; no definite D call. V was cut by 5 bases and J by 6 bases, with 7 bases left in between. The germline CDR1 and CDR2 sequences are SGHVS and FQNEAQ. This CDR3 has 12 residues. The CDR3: CASSLKPGELFF. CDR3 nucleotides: TGTGCCAGCAGCCTCAAACCCGGGGAGCTGTTTTTT.

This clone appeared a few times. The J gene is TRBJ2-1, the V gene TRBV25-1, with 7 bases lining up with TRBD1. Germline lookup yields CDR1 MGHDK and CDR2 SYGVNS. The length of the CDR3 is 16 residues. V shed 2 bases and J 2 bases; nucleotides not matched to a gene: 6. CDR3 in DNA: TGTGCCAGCAGTGAACGAGAGGGGGCCCCCTACAATGAGCAGTTCTTC. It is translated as CASSEREGAPYNEQFF. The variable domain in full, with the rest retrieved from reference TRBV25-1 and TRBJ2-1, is EADIYQTPRYLVIGTGKKITLECSQTMGHDKMYWYQQDPGMELHLIHYSYGVNSTEKGDLSSESTVSRIRTEHFPLTLESARPSHTSQYLCASSEREGAPYNEQFFGPGTRLTVL.

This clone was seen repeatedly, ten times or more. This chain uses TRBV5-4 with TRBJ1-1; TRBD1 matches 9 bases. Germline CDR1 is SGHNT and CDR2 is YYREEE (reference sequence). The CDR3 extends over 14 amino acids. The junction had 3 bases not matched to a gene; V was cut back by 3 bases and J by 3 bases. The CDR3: CASSWGQGDTEAFF. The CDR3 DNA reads TGTGCCAGCAGCTGGGGACAGGGCGACACTGAAGCTTTCTTT. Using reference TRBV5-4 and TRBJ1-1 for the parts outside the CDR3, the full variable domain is ETGVTQSPTHLIKTRGQQVTLRCSSQSGHNTVSWYQQALGQGPQFIFQYYREEENGRGNFPPRFSGLQFPNYSSELNVNALELDDSALYLCASSWGQGDTEAFFGQGTRLTVV.

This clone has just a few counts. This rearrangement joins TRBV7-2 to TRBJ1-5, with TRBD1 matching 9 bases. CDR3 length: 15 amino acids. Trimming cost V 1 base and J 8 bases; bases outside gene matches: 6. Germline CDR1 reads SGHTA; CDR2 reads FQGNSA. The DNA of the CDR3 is TGTGCCAGCAGCTTAGTCGGACAGGGGTTGAAGCCCCAGCATTTT. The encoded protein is CASSLVGQGLKPQHF.

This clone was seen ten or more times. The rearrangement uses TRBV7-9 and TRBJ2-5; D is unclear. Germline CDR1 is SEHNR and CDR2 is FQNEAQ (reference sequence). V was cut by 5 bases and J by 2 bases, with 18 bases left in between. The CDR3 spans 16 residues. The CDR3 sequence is CASSPLVADLQETQYF. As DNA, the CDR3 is TGTGCCAGCAGCCCCTTAGTTGCGGATCTACAAGAGACCCAGTACTTC. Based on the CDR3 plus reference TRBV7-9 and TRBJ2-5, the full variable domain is DTGVSQNPRHKITKRGQNVTFRCDPISEHNRLYWYRQTLGQGPEFLTYFQNEAQLEKSRLLSDRFSAERPKGSFSTLEIQRTEQGDSAMYLCASSPLVADLQETQYFGPGTRLLVL.

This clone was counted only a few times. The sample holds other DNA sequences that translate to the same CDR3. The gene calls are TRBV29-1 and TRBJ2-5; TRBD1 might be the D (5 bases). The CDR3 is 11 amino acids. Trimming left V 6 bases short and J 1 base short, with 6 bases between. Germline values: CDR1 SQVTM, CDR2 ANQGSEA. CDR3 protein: CSVGPQETQYF. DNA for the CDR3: TGCAGCGTGGGGCCCCAAGAGACCCAGTACTTC.

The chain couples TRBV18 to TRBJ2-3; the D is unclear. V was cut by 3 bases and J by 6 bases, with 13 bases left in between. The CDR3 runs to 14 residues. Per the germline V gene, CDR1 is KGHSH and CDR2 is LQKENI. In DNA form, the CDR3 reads TGTGCCAGCTCACCGAGGCCCAACGGGGATACGCAGTATTTT. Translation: CASSPRPNGDTQYF.

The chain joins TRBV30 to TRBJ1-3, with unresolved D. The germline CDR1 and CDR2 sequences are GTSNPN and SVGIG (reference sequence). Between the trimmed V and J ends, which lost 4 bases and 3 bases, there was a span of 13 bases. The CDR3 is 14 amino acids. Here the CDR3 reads CAWTSGSGGNTIYF. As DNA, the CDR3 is TGTGCCTGGACTAGTGGGAGTGGTGGAAACACCATATATTTT.

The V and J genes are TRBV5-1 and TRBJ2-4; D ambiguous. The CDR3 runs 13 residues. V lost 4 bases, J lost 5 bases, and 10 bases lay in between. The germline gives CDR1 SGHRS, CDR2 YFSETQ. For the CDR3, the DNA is TGCGCCAGCAGCCCCGGGCACCAAAACATTCAGTACTTC. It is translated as CASSPGHQNIQYF.

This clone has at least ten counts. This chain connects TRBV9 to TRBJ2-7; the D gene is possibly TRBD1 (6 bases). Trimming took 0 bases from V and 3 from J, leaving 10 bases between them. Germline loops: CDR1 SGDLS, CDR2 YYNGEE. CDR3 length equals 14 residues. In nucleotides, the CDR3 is TGTGCCAGCAGCGTAGAACAGGGATTCTACGAGCAGTACTTC. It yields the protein CASSVEQGFYEQYF. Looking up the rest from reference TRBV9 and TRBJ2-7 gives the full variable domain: DSGVTQTPKHLITATGQRVTLRCSPRSGDLSVYWYQQSLDQGLQFLIQYYNGEERAKGNILERFSAQQFPDLHSELNLSSLELGDSALYFCASSVEQGFYEQYFGPGTRLTVT.

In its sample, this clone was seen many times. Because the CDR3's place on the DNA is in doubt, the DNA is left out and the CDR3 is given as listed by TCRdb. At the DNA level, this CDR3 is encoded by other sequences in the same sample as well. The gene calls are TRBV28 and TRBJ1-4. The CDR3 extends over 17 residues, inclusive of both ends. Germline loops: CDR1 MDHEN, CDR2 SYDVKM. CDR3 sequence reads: CASSTSESGAGGGKLFF.

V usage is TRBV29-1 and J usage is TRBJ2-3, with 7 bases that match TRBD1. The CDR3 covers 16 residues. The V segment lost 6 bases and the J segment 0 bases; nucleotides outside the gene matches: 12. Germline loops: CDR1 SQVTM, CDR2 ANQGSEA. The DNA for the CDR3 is TGCAGCGTGACTAAGAGACAGGGTGGGAGCACAGATACGCAGTATTTT. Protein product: CSVTKRQGGSTDTQYF.

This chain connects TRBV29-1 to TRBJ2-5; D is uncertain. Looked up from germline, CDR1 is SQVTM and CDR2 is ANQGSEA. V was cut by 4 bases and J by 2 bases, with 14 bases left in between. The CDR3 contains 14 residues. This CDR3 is CSVGAPQGQETQYF. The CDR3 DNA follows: TGCAGCGTTGGTGCCCCCCAAGGTCAAGAGACCCAGTACTTC.

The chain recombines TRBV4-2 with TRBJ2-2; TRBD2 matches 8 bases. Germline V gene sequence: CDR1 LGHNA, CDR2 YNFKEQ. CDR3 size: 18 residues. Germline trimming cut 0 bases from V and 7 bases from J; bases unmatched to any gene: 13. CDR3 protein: CASSQEVNSGVSSGELFF. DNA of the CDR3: TGTGCCAGCAGCCAAGAGGTGAATAGCGGGGTGTCCAGCGGGGAGCTGTTTTTT.

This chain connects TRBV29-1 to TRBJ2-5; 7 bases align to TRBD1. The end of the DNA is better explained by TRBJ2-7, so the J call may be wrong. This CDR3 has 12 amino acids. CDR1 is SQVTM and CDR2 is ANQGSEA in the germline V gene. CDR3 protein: CSVGGRGYEQYF. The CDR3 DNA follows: TGCAGCGTTGGGGGCAGGGGGTACGAGCAGTACTTC.

The CDR3 loop reads CASNRDSYNEQFF. CDR3 DNA: TGCGCCAGCAACAGAGATTCCTACAATGAGCAGTTCTTC. This rearrangement joins TRBV5-1 to TRBJ2-1; D ambiguous. CDR1 SGHRS and CDR2 YFSETQ come from the germline V gene. CDR3 size: 13 residues. The germline V and J ends were trimmed by 6 bases and 1 base, with 8 bases remaining between them. Combining the CDR3 with reference TRBV5-1 and TRBJ2-1 gives the whole variable domain KAGVTQTPRYLIKTRGQQVTLSCSPISGHRSVSWYQQTPGQGLQFLFEYFSETQRNKGNFPGRFSGRQFSNSRSEMNVSTLELGDSALYLCASNRDSYNEQFFGPGTRLTVL.

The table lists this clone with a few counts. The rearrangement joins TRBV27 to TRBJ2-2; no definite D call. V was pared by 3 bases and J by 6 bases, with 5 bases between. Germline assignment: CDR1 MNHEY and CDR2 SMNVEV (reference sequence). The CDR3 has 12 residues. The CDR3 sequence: CASSFNAGELFF. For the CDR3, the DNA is TGTGCCAGCAGTTTTAATGCCGGGGAGCTGTTTTTT.

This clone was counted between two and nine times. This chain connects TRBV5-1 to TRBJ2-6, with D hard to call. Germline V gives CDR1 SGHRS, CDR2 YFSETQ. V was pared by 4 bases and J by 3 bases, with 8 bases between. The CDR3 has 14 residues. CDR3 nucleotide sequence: TGCGCCAGCAGCCCCCAGGTTGGGGCCAACGTCCTGACTTTC. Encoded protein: CASSPQVGANVLTF.